This TCR beta chain was captured by sequencing in a study of blood T cell repertoires in COVID-19. Germline V lookup: CDR1 LGHNA, CDR2 YSLEER. The CDR3 runs 15 residues. With V trimmed by 1 base and J by 7 bases, 9 bases remained unmatched. The method was immunoSEQ multiplex PCR; TCRdb's version includes in-frame clones alone and lacks a portion of them. The sample has 130,000 to 150,000 clones; about 88% are singletons. The TCR originated in a human donor in a cohort sampled during active COVID-19. V is TRBV4-3 and J is TRBJ1-1; TRBD1 agrees at 7 bases. The specimen was peripheral blood. The CDR3 DNA is TGCGCCAGCAGCCAAGCCTCAACAGGGGCGAGTGAAGCTTTCTTT. Residues: CASSQASTGASEAFF.